One and the same sample provided the 12 T cell receptor beta chains below, sequenced in a study of OX40 agonist ivuxolimab in advanced cancers. The repertoire was sequenced with immunoSEQ multiplex PCR; TCRdb's copy has only in-frame clones and lacks some. The repertoire includes over 25,000 clones, less than 90% of them detected once, and about 30% sits in the top ten. The sequences come from CD4+ or CD8+ T cells sorted from blood, collected in a trial of the OX40 agonist ivuxolimab. These receptors came from an adult with an advanced solid tumor such as melanoma, head and neck, liver or kidney cancer.

This chain links TRBV4-1 with TRBJ1-2; D is perhaps TRBD1 (5 bases). V was shortened by 2 bases and J by 8 bases, with 18 bases between the two germline ends. Germline V CDR1 and CDR2: MGHRA, YSYEKL. This CDR3 is built from 15 residues. CDR3 sequence: CASSQTGTPKRGYTF. The CDR3 nucleotides are TGCGCCAGCAGCCAAACCGGGACCCCTAAGAGAGGCTACACCTTC.

CDR3 nucleotide sequence: TGTGCCAGTAGTTGGGGTCTCGGAGAGCAGTACTTC. This codes for CASSWGLGEQYF. V and J are TRBV19 and TRBJ2-7; D not resolved. The CDR3 spans 12 residues. CDR1 and CDR2 from the germline V gene are LNHDA and SQIVND (reference sequence). V lost 5 bases and J 7 bases, leaving 12 bases between the germline ends. The variable domain in full, with the rest retrieved from reference TRBV19 and TRBJ2-7, is DGGITQSPKYLFRKEGQNVTLSCEQNLNHDAMYWYRQDPGQGLRLIYYSQIVNDFQKGDIAEGYSVSREKKESFPLTVTSAQKNPTAFYLCASSWGLGEQYFGPGTRLTVT.

The CDR3 here is CASSFLGNYEQYF. CDR3 bases: TGTGCCAGCAGTTTCCTGGGAAACTACGAGCAGTACTTC. The V and J genes are TRBV27 and TRBJ2-7; D is ambiguous. From germline, CDR1 is MNHEY and CDR2 SMNVEV (reference sequence). The CDR3 consists of 13 residues. V lost 3 bases and J lost 3, with 9 bases in between.

This clone was observed once. The chain uses TRBV7-8 and TRBJ2-1; D not certain. V dropped 3 bases and J dropped 6 bases, with 3 bases sitting between them. In germline, CDR1 is SGHVS, CDR2 FQNEAQ. The length of the CDR3 is 11 residues. CDR3 sequence (DNA): TGTGCCAGCAGCTTTACCAATGAGCAGTTCTTC. The encoded protein is CASSFTNEQFF. The full variable domain, with the rest looked up from reference TRBV7-8 and TRBJ2-1, is GAGVSQSPRYKVAKRGQDVALRCDPISGHVSLFWYQQALGQGPEFLTYFQNEAQLDKSGLPSDRFFAERPEGSVSTLKIQRTQQEDSAVYLCASSFTNEQFFGPGTRLTVL.

The chain links TRBV4-2 to TRBJ2-1; the D gene is possibly TRBD2 (6 bases). Trimming removed 4 bases from V and 8 bases from J, with 18 bases in between. CDR3 size: 15 residues. Per the germline V gene, CDR1 is LGHNA and CDR2 is YNFKEQ. This chain's CDR3 is CASSPRLGVGDEQFF. CDR3 DNA sequence: TGTGCCAGCAGCCCCCGACTAGGAGTGGGGGATGAGCAGTTCTTC.

The chain recombines TRBV30 with TRBJ1-1, with 9 nucleotides matching TRBD1. Germline V gives CDR1 GTSNPN, CDR2 SVGIG (reference sequence). The ends lost 3 bases at V and 1 base at J; junction bases unmatched: 0. This CDR3 is 13 amino acids long. Here the CDR3 DNA reads TGTGCCTGGAGGACAGGGGGGAACACTGAAGCTTTCTTT. Protein: CAWRTGGNTEAFF.

This clone has just one count. In DNA form, the CDR3 reads TGTGCCAGCAGCTACTCCTACGAGCAGTACTTC. This codes for CASSYSYEQYF. The V and J genes are TRBV11-1 and TRBJ2-7; D is unresolved. Trimming shortened V by 4 bases and J by 0 bases, and 1 base separated the two germline ends. This CDR3 is built from 11 residues. Germline V gene sequence: CDR1 SGHAT, CDR2 FQDESV (reference sequence). The variable domain in full, with the rest retrieved from reference TRBV11-1 and TRBJ2-7, is EAEVAQSPRYKITEKSQAVAFWCDPISGHATLYWYRQILGQGPELLVQFQDESVVDDSQLPKDRFSAERLKGVDSTLKIQPAELGDSAMYLCASSYSYEQYFGPGTRLTVT.

The CDR3 loop reads CASSFVTGVPEQYF. Here the CDR3 DNA reads TGCGCCAGCAGTTTTGTGACAGGGGTCCCCGAGCAGTACTTC. The J gene is TRBJ2-7, the V gene TRBV5-1; 8 bases agree with TRBD1. V was clipped by 5 bases and J by 6 bases; unmatched bases: 10. The CDR3 spans 14 residues. Per the germline V gene, CDR1 is SGHRS and CDR2 is YFSETQ.

The CDR3 loop reads CASEGVKGDTQYF. For the CDR3, the DNA is TGTGCCAGCGAAGGGGTAAAAGGGGATACGCAGTATTTT. The rearrangement joins TRBV2 to TRBJ2-3, with D possibly TRBD1 on 5 matching bases. CDR1 and CDR2 (germline): SNHLY, FYNNEI. The CDR3 is 13 residues long. V was cut by 8 bases and J by 6 bases, with 15 bases left in between.

In this sample, this clone turned up once. The CDR3 coding sequence is TGCGCCAGCAGCCCAGATCCTACAGGGTTTAGTGAGTTCAATTCACCCCTCCACTTT. Protein sequence: CASSPDPTGFSEFNSPLHF. The V gene is TRBV4-1, the J gene TRBJ1-6; a weak D match, TRBD1 (6 bases). This CDR3 spans 19 amino acids. Trimming removed 4 bases from V and 7 bases from J, with 26 bases in between. Germline V lookup: CDR1 MGHRA, CDR2 YSYEKL.

V and J are TRBV11-2 and TRBJ1-5; no definite D call. The CDR3 loop spans 15 amino acids. Trimming left V 1 base short and J 2 bases short, with 9 bases between. CDR1 SGHAT and CDR2 FQNNGV come from the germline V gene. The CDR3 loop is CASSLGGVGNQPQHF. The CDR3, as DNA: TGTGCCAGCAGCTTAGGTGGAGTGGGCAATCAGCCCCAGCATTTT. Together with reference TRBV11-2 and TRBJ1-5, the CDR3 gives the full variable domain: EAGVAQSPRYKIIEKRQSVAFWCNPISGHATLYWYQQILGQGPKLLIQFQNNGVVDDSQLPKDRFSAERLKGVDSTLKIQPAKLEDSAVYLCASSLGGVGNQPQHFGDGTRLSIL.

The V call is TRBV7-9, the J call TRBJ2-7; D may be TRBD1 (5 bases). V was clipped by 1 base and J by 6 bases, with 10 bases between them. CDR1 is SEHNR, CDR2 FQNEAQ, per germline (reference sequence). The CDR3 is 13 amino acids. The chain's CDR3 is CASSLGGGIEQYF. The CDR3 region has the DNA TGTGCCAGCAGCTTAGGGGGCGGCATCGAGCAGTACTTC.